This T cell receptor (beta chain) was found in a study of blood T cell repertoires in COVID-19. Study overall: Whether acute or convalescent, the COVID-19 samples came from the United States, Italy and Spain. PBMCs, B-cell-depleted T cells, or T cells provided the cDNA or gDNA that made up the material.

This CDR3 region has 15 residues. V lost 4 bases to trimming and J lost 8 bases; unmatched junction nucleotides: 6. The germline CDR1 and CDR2 sequences are SGHDT and YYEEEE. Assay: immunoSEQ multiplex PCR; the TCRdb copy retains only in-frame clones and omits some. The table includes approximately 200,000 clones, 85% detected once. V gene TRBV5-6 combines with J gene TRBJ1-6; 10 positions match TRBD1. The sequencing sample was made of peripheral blood. The receptor was isolated from a man aged 35 to 55 with acute or convalescent COVID-19. The CDR3 DNA is TGTGCCAGCAGCCTAGGGACAGGGGCATATTCACCCCTCCACTTT. The encoded protein is CASSLGTGAYSPLHF.